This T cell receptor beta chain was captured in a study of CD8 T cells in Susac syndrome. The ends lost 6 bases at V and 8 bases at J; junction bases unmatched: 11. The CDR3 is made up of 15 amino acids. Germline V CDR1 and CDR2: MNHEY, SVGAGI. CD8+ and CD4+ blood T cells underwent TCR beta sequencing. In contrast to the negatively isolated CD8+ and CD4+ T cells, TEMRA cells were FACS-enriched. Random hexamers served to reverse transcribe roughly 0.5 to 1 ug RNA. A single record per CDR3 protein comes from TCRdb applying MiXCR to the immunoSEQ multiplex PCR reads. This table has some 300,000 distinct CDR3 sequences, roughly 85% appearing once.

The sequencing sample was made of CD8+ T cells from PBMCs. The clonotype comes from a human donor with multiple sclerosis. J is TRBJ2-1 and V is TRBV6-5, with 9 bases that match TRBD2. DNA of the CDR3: TGTGCCAGCAGCCCCCCTTTGCTAGCGGGATATGAGCAGTTCTTC. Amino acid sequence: CASSPPLLAGYEQFF.